What follows are 22 T cell receptor beta chains derived from one specimen sequenced in a study of T cell responses to AZD1222 COVID-19 vaccine. Libraries were prepared by immunoSEQ multiplex PCR; TCRdb keeps only in-frame clonotypes and omits some of them. Among 66,000 or so clones, roughly 87% were seen once, and the ten largest hold roughly 17%. The sequences come from peripheral blood, collected on day 0 of AZD1222 vaccination. These receptors were collected from an adult in good health.

The rearrangement joins TRBV6-2 or TRBV6-3 to TRBJ2-2; possible D gene TRBD2, 6 bases. The V and J ends lost 6 bases and 4 bases respectively, with 15 bases between them. Germline V lookup: CDR1 MNHEY, CDR2 SVGEGT. This CDR3 has 15 residues. The CDR3 region is CASSSGGLITGELFF. The CDR3 DNA is TGTGCCAGCAGCTCCGGGGGTTTAATCACCGGGGAGCTGTTTTTT.

The chain recombines TRBV18 with TRBJ1-6; 9 nucleotides line up with TRBD1. The germline V gene encodes CDR1 KGHSH and CDR2 LQKENI. With V trimmed by 3 bases and J by 7 bases, 4 bases remained unmatched. This CDR3 comprises 15 residues. CDR3 amino acids: CASSPGQGGNSPLHF. The CDR3 DNA reads TGTGCCAGCTCACCGGGACAGGGAGGAAATTCACCCCTCCACTTT.

The rearrangement joins TRBV7-3 to TRBJ2-1; 8 positions agree with TRBD2. CDR1 is SGHTA and CDR2 is FQGTGA in the germline V gene. V trimming: 2 bases; J trimming: 7 bases; junction bases outside the gene matches: 7. The CDR3 loop spans 15 amino acids. The CDR3 spells CASSLGGGLINEQFF. As DNA, the CDR3 is TGTGCCAGCAGCTTAGGCGGGGGGCTTATAAATGAGCAGTTCTTC.

The V call is TRBV5-5, the J call TRBJ1-3; unclear D gene. V shed 0 bases and J shed 0 bases, with 13 bases lying between them. The CDR3 has 17 residues. Germline V gives CDR1 SGHKS, CDR2 YYEKEE (reference sequence). CDR3 amino acids: CASSLGYSASSGNTIYF. The CDR3, as DNA: TGTGCCAGCAGCTTGGGTTACAGCGCCAGCTCTGGAAACACCATATATTTT.

J is TRBJ1-2 and V is TRBV5-1; 9 positions agree with TRBD1. The germline gives CDR1 SGHRS, CDR2 YFSETQ. Trimming removed 4 bases from V and 4 bases from J; junction bases left unmatched: 8. The CDR3 spans 15 residues. CDR3 loop: CASSGTGTGSYGYTF. The CDR3 region has the DNA TGCGCCAGCAGCGGAACCGGGACAGGGAGCTATGGCTACACCTTC.

V and J are TRBV19 and TRBJ1-1; no definite D call. Trimming cost V 5 bases and J 3 bases, with 16 bases left between them. Germline V CDR1 and CDR2: LNHDA, SQIVND (reference sequence). The CDR3 is 15 amino acids. DNA of the CDR3: TGTGCCAGTAGTCCTGGGTCTCCCCAAGACACTGAAGCTTTCTTT. Its protein product is CASSPGSPQDTEAFF.

CDR3 nucleotide sequence: TGTGCCAGCAGCCAAAGTAACACTGAAGCTTTCTTT. Protein: CASSQSNTEAFF. The chain couples TRBV3-1 (or the pseudogene TRBV3-2) to TRBJ1-1; D is unclear. Trimming stripped 2 bases from V and 2 bases from J, with 3 bases between. CDR1 and CDR2 (germline): LGHDT, YNNKEL (reference sequence). The CDR3 is 12 residues long.

This chain uses TRBV27 with TRBJ2-1; 10 bases map to TRBD2. V shed 6 bases, J shed 1 base, and the junction held 12 bases outside the gene matches. The V gene's germline CDR1 is MNHEY and CDR2 SMNVEV (reference sequence). This CDR3 has 18 amino acids. CDR3 bases: TGTGCCAGCAGCCAAGCGGGGGGGCGTAGATCTTCCTACAATGAGCAGTTCTTC. This translates into CASSQAGGRRSSYNEQFF.

This clone came up once. This chain links TRBV19 with TRBJ1-1; D remains ambiguous. The CDR3 contains 11 residues. Germline V gene lookup returns CDR1 LNHDA and CDR2 SQIVND (reference sequence). V dropped 5 bases and J dropped 7 bases, with 8 bases sitting between them. CDR3 bases: TGTGCCAGTAGTCTGGACCTTGAAGCTTTCTTT. It yields the protein CASSLDLEAFF.

V gene TRBV4-1 combines with J gene TRBJ1-5; D possibly corresponds to TRBD1 (6 bases). CDR1 is MGHRA and CDR2 is YSYEKL in the germline V gene. The CDR3 has 15 amino acids. V lost 4 bases to trimming and J lost 0 bases, with 10 bases between them. The CDR3 nucleotides are TGCGCCAGCAGCCGGACAGAGCATAGCAATCAGCCCCAGCATTTT. Protein product: CASSRTEHSNQPQHF.

The chain recombines TRBV10-3 with TRBJ1-6; maybe TRBD1 (6 bases). Germline V lookup: CDR1 ENHRY, CDR2 SYGVKD. The CDR3 covers 13 residues. V shed 5 bases and J shed 6 bases, with 8 bases lying between them. CDR3 sequence reads: CAISRQANSPLHF. DNA of the CDR3: TGTGCCATCAGTCGACAGGCTAATTCACCCCTCCACTTT.

In DNA form, the CDR3 reads TGTGCCAGCAGCTTGCCCCGGAGGACAGCACTCAATCAGCCCCAGCATTTT. Translated, it gives CASSLPRRTALNQPQHF. The chain employs TRBV5-6 and TRBJ1-5, with D possibly matching TRBD1 (6 bases). V lost 1 base and J lost 3, with 17 bases in between. This CDR3 comprises 17 residues. CDR1 is SGHDT, CDR2 YYEEEE, per germline. Full variable domain (rest looked up from reference TRBV5-6 and TRBJ1-5): DAGVTQSPTHLIKTRGQQVTLRCSPKSGHDTVSWYQQALGQGPQFIFQYYEEEERQRGNFPDRFSGHQFPNYSSELNVNALLLGDSALYLCASSLPRRTALNQPQHFGDGTRLSIL.

This clone appeared a few times. The chain couples TRBV2 to TRBJ1-2, with 7 bases matching TRBD1. Germline CDR1 is SNHLY and CDR2 is FYNNEI. Losses at the gene ends were 10 bases for V and 4 bases for J; bases not matched to a gene: 15. The CDR3 sequence is 15 residues long. The CDR3 spells CATEEEGARIYGYTF. The DNA for the CDR3 is TGTGCCACAGAGGAGGAGGGGGCGAGAATCTATGGCTACACCTTC.

J is TRBJ2-7 and V is TRBV6-1; 10 bases match TRBD1. The CDR3 is made up of 16 amino acids. V trimming: 0 bases; J trimming: 3 bases; junction bases outside the gene matches: 5. Germline V lookup: CDR1 MNHNS, CDR2 SASEGT. CDR3 residues: CASSEALGQGRYEQYF. The CDR3, as DNA: TGTGCCAGCAGTGAAGCCCTGGGACAGGGGCGCTACGAGCAGTACTTC.

This clone was found a few times. The CDR3, as DNA: TGTGCCACCAGCAGAGATCGGGTCAGCAACTACGAGCAGTACTTC. Protein sequence: CATSRDRVSNYEQYF. The rearrangement joins TRBV15 to TRBJ2-7; D remains unclear. This CDR3 contains 15 residues. Germline CDR1 reads LNHNV; CDR2 reads YYDKDF (reference sequence). V lost 0 bases, J lost 3 bases, and 12 bases lay in between.

The genes are TRBV4-3 and TRBJ2-7; D call uncertain. Germline CDR1 is LGHNA and CDR2 is YSLEER. V shed 2 bases and J shed 2 bases, with 16 bases lying between them. The CDR3 covers 16 residues. CDR3 DNA sequence: TGCGCCAGCAGCCAATCCCCCGGAAGGACGGCCTACGAGCAGTACTTC. Translation gives CASSQSPGRTAYEQYF.

The chain couples TRBV15 to TRBJ2-7; 10 bases line up with TRBD1. Germline CDR1 reads LNHNV; CDR2 reads YYDKDF (reference sequence). This CDR3 contains 14 residues. The trim removed 3 bases at V and 4 bases at J, leaving 3 bases unmatched. The CDR3 DNA sequence: TGTGCCACCAGCAGCCGGGACAGGGGTTACGAGCAGTACTTC. Translating gives CATSSRDRGYEQYF.

This chain joins TRBV5-1 and TRBJ2-7; no firm D call. Germline V lookup: CDR1 SGHRS, CDR2 YFSETQ. Deletions cut 4 bases from V and 2 bases from J, with 16 bases between. The length of the CDR3 is 15 residues. The chain's CDR3 is CASSRDITSPYEQYF. The CDR3 DNA is TGCGCCAGCAGCCGAGACATCACGTCCCCCTACGAGCAGTACTTC. Together with reference TRBV5-1 and TRBJ2-7, the CDR3 gives the full variable domain: KAGVTQTPRYLIKTRGQQVTLSCSPISGHRSVSWYQQTPGQGLQFLFEYFSETQRNKGNFPGRFSGRQFSNSRSEMNVSTLELGDSALYLCASSRDITSPYEQYFGPGTRLTVT.

This chain uses TRBV27 with TRBJ1-6; 8 bases are a match to TRBD1. With 5 bases clipped from V and 10 bases from J, the junction kept 10 bases outside the gene matches. The germline V gene has CDR1 MNHEY and CDR2 SMNVEV (reference sequence). This CDR3 region has 15 residues. The CDR3 bases are TGTGCCAGCAGTATCCAACCGACAGGGGCCTCACCCCTCCACTTT. This encodes CASSIQPTGASPLHF.

The chain has TRBV25-1 and TRBJ2-1; a possible D gene is TRBD1 (5 bases). This CDR3 has 12 amino acids. V lost 4 bases, J lost 9 bases, and 10 bases lay in between. The germline V gene encodes CDR1 MGHDK and CDR2 SYGVNS. DNA of the CDR3: TGTGCCAGCAGTGGTGGGGCGGTTGAGCAGTTCTTC. It yields the protein CASSGGAVEQFF.

This clone was seen a few times. The V and J genes are TRBV27 and TRBJ2-6; unclear D gene. Germline lookup yields CDR1 MNHEY and CDR2 SMNVEV (reference sequence). This CDR3 has 15 residues. Trimming left V 3 bases short and J 3 bases short, with 9 bases between. The CDR3 nucleotides read TGTGCCAGCAGTTTTTGGGCGCATGGGGCCAACGTCCTGACTTTC. Translating gives CASSFWAHGANVLTF.

The V call is TRBV2, the J call TRBJ1-4, with D perhaps matching TRBD1 (5 bases). The CDR3 has 14 residues. Germline V gene data show CDR1 as SNHLY and CDR2 as FYNNEI. With 7 bases removed from V and 1 base from J, the gap between germline ends came to 10 bases. CDR3 nucleotides: TGTGCCAGCAAGACGGGGGAAACTAATGAAAAACTGTTTTTT. This codes for CASKTGETNEKLFF.